Listed below are T cell receptor beta chains from one sample, sequenced in a study of blood T cell repertoires in COVID-19. Using immunoSEQ multiplex PCR, the repertoire was profiled, and TCRdb retains in-frame clones only, with some absent. The table has a few hundred thousand clones, approximately 84% seen once. Sequencing used PBMCs or T cells enriched from blood (not recorded which). The receptor source for this set is a woman in her 30s who had recovered from COVID-19. Each CDR3 is given with its conserved first and last residue. The order of the fields is D gene, clone size, V gene, CDR3 length, J gene, CDR3 DNA, CDR3 protein. The D gene is left open where the match is weak. Clone size is given for some rows only: seen once, a few or many times, or a class if the clone is expanded.

TRBD1	.	TRBV19	13	TRBJ2-7	TGTGCCAGTAGTAACTCCGACAGGGACGAGCAGTACTTC	CASSNSDRDEQYF
TRBD2	few	TRBV7-2	19	TRBJ2-3	TGTGCCAGCAGCGGAGGGACTAGCGGGGGGGCGGTTTGGTCAGATACGCAGTATTTT	CASSGGTSGGAVWSDTQYF
TRBD1	.	TRBV5-4	19	TRBJ1-4	TGTGCCAGCAGCTTGGTTAAGGGACAGGGAGAGGGTTGGGGGGAAAAACTGTTTTTT	CASSLVKGQGEGWGEKLFF
.	.	TRBV2	15	TRBJ1-2	TGTGCCAGCAGTGAAGTGGGGAGAGCTAACTATGGCTACACCTTC	CASSEVGRANYGYTF
.	.	TRBV6-5	14	TRBJ2-5	TGTGCCAGCAGTTACTCGCCTGGCGGAGAGACCCAGTACTTC	CASSYSPGGETQYF
.	.	TRBV20-1	9	TRBJ2-5	TGCAGTGTTAAAGAGACCCAGTACTTC	CSVKETQYF
.	.	TRBV2	17	TRBJ1-5	TGTGCCAGCAGTGAAGATTTCCGGGGACTTAGCAATCAGCCCCAGCATTTT	CASSEDFRGLSNQPQHF
TRBD1	.	TRBV15	16	TRBJ1-2	TGTGCCACCAGCAGAGATCGACAGGGTAGTAACTATGGCTACACCTTC	CATSRDRQGSNYGYTF
TRBD2	.	TRBV4-1	19	TRBJ2-3	TGCGCCAGCAGCCATGGGACTAGCGGGGGACGGACCTACACAGATACGCAGTATTTT	CASSHGTSGGRTYTDTQYF
.	.	TRBV6-1	13	TRBJ2-7	TGTGCCAGCAGTGAATTTAGTTACTACGAGCAGTACTTC	CASSEFSYYEQYF
TRBD1	.	TRBV19	16	TRBJ2-1	TGTGCCAGTAGTATGGGCGCGGGACAGGGGGCAAATGAGCAGTTCTTC	CASSMGAGQGANEQFF
TRBD2	once	TRBV12-3/TRBV12-4	13	TRBJ2-3	TGTGCCAGCAGTAGCGGGGGGGGTGATACGCAGTATTTT	CASSSGGGDTQYF
.	.	TRBV5-1	16	TRBJ2-1	TGCGCCAGCAGCCTACCAGGGGGGCTCCTGAAGAATGAGCAGTTCTTC	CASSLPGGLLKNEQFF
.	.	TRBV27	14	TRBJ2-7	TGTGCCAGCAGCCAAGGACAAACTTGGGGCGAGCAGTACTTC	CASSQGQTWGEQYF
.	.	TRBV7-9	14	TRBJ1-3	TGTGCCAGCAGCTTACAGGGTGACGGAAACACCATATATTTT	CASSLQGDGNTIYF
TRBD1	.	TRBV19	16	TRBJ2-3	TGTGCCAGTAACGAACTCGCAGGGGGTAAGCCAGATACGCAGTATTTT	CASNELAGGKPDTQYF
TRBD1	.	TRBV19	14	TRBJ1-1	TGTGCCAGCAAGGGACAGGGCTATTACACTGAAGCTTTCTTT	CASKGQGYYTEAFF
TRBD2	.	TRBV6-5	15	TRBJ2-1	TGTGCCAGCAGTTCGGGACTAGCGGGAGGCCATGAGCAGTTCTTC	CASSSGLAGGHEQFF
.	.	TRBV19	16	TRBJ2-7	TGTGCCAGTAGTATAAGTACTCGAGACACCTCCTACGAGCAGTACTTC	CASSISTRDTSYEQYF
.	.	TRBV7-7	15	TRBJ2-1	TGTGCTAGCAGCTTAGGGGACTCGCTCATGAATGAGCAGTTCTTC	CASSLGDSLMNEQFF
.	.	TRBV7-9	14	TRBJ2-7	TGTGCCAGCAGCTTAGGCAGAAATTCCTACGAGCAGTACTTC	CASSLGRNSYEQYF
.	.	TRBV18	14	TRBJ1-2	TGTGCCAGCTCACCACCCGGGCAGGGCTATGGCTACACCTTC	CASSPPGQGYGYTF
TRBD1	.	TRBV7-9	13	TRBJ1-2	TGTGCCAGCAGGGCCGGGACAGGGGATGGCTACACCTTC	CASRAGTGDGYTF
.	.	TRBV5-1	14	TRBJ1-4	TGCGCCAGCAGCACCGGACAGCCTACTGAAAAACTGTTTTTT	CASSTGQPTEKLFF
.	.	TRBV3-1/TRBV3-2	16	TRBJ1-2	TGTGCCAGCAGCCTGTCCGTGAGCCAGGGCCGCTATGGCTACACCTTC	CASSLSVSQGRYGYTF
TRBD1	.	TRBV29-1	13	TRBJ2-7	TGCAGCGTTGTAAGGACAGGGTCATACGAGCAGTACTTC	CSVVRTGSYEQYF
.	once	TRBV15	13	TRBJ2-3	TGTGCCACCAGCAGAGAAAGGGGGGATACGCAGTATTTT	CATSRERGDTQYF
TRBD2	.	TRBV5-1	17	TRBJ2-5	TGCGCCAGCAGCTTGGGGCCTAGCGGGGGCCTAGAGAAGACCCAGTACTTC	CASSLGPSGGLEKTQYF
TRBD1	.	TRBV7-3	13	TRBJ1-5	TGTGCCAGCAGCAGCGACAGGGGTCAGCCCCAGCATTTT	CASSSDRGQPQHF
.	once	TRBV27	14	TRBJ1-1	TGTGCCAGCAGTACTATCCGGGGGAACACTGAAGCTTTCTTT	CASSTIRGNTEAFF
.	.	TRBV5-1	15	TRBJ1-2	TGCGCCAGCAGCGTGTCCGGGACACAAAACTATGGCTACACCTTC	CASSVSGTQNYGYTF
TRBD1	.	TRBV18	18	TRBJ2-2	TGTGCCAGCTCACCATTCGGACAGGGGGCGCGTGGCACCGGGGAGCTGTTTTTT	CASSPFGQGARGTGELFF
.	.	TRBV5-5	15	TRBJ1-2	TGTGCCAGCAGCTTGGGACGGGTAGCTAGCTATGGCTACACCTTC	CASSLGRVASYGYTF
.	.	TRBV5-1	13	TRBJ2-4	TGCGCCAGCAGCGACGGATACGGGAACATTCAGTACTTC	CASSDGYGNIQYF
TRBD1	.	TRBV5-1	16	TRBJ2-5	TGCGCCAGCAGTCCGACAGGGGCTAACCTCCAAGAGACCCAGTACTTC	CASSPTGANLQETQYF
.	.	TRBV27	13	TRBJ1-5	TGTGCCAGCAGTTTAGGCGGCTCCTTGCCCCAGCATTTT	CASSLGGSLPQHF
.	.	TRBV7-2	15	TRBJ1-3	TGTGCCAGCAGCCGCGGTAGGAGCTCTGGAAACACCATATATTTT	CASSRGRSSGNTIYF
TRBD2	.	TRBV2	15	TRBJ2-1	TGTGCCAGCAGAGAAGGGACTAGCAGTTACAATGAGCAGTTCTTC	CASREGTSSYNEQFF
.	.	TRBV28	17	TRBJ2-1	TGTGCCAGCAGTTCAGAGGCCCTAGCGTTCTCCTACAATGAGCAGTTCTTC	CASSSEALAFSYNEQFF
TRBD1	.	TRBV11-2	17	TRBJ1-6	TGTGCCAGCAGCTTAGGACAGGGTTGGTCCTATAATTCACCCCTCCACTTT	CASSLGQGWSYNSPLHF
.	.	TRBV7-9	13	TRBJ1-1	TGTGCCAGCAGCCAAGGGGGTGCGACTGAAGCTTTCTTT	CASSQGGATEAFF
TRBD1	.	TRBV9	14	TRBJ1-2	TGTGCCAGCAGCGGAGCCGGGACAGAGTATGGCTACACCTTC	CASSGAGTEYGYTF
TRBD2	.	TRBV7-2	16	TRBJ2-1	TGTGCCAGCAGCGCCCGTACTAGCGGGGGTGCAAATGAGCAGTTCTTC	CASSARTSGGANEQFF
.	.	TRBV10-1	13	TRBJ1-1	TGCGCCAGCAGTGACGGCAGGGGCACTGAAGCTTTCTTT	CASSDGRGTEAFF
.	.	TRBV28	13	TRBJ1-2	TGTGCCAGCAGTTTCCAGGGAAACTATGGCTACACCTTC	CASSFQGNYGYTF
TRBD1	.	TRBV6-1	15	TRBJ2-7	TGTGCCAGCAGTGAAGCGGCGACAGGGTCCTACGAGCAGTACTTC	CASSEAATGSYEQYF
TRBD2	.	TRBV3-1/TRBV3-2	15	TRBJ2-2	TGTGCCAGCAGCCACGGACTAGCGGGAGCCGGGGAGCTGTTTTTT	CASSHGLAGAGELFF
TRBD1	.	TRBV13	15	TRBJ1-1	TGTGCCAGCAGCCCCCGGACAGGGGGCTCGACTGAAGCTTTCTTT	CASSPRTGGSTEAFF
.	once	TRBV18	14	TRBJ1-1	TGTGCCAGCTCACCTCTCGGGGGTGACACTGAAGCTTTCTTT	CASSPLGGDTEAFF
TRBD1	once	TRBV12-3/TRBV12-4	13	TRBJ1-2	TGTGCCAGCAGTTTACAGGGGGCGTTTGGCTACACCTTC	CASSLQGAFGYTF
TRBD2	.	TRBV9	15	TRBJ2-3	TGTGCCAGCAGCGTGTTAGCGGGGACCACAGATACGCAGTATTTT	CASSVLAGTTDTQYF
TRBD2	.	TRBV19	15	TRBJ2-3	TGTGCCAGTAGTATGGGACTAGCGGGCACAGATACGCAGTATTTT	CASSMGLAGTDTQYF
TRBD2	.	TRBV9	13	TRBJ2-1	TGTGCCAGCAGCGTAGGGACTAGTGAAGAGCAGTTCTTC	CASSVGTSEEQFF